The subject of this entry is one T cell receptor beta chain. As processed by the authors: Estimation of nucleated cell counts relied on the amplification of reference gene primers. The assay was immunoSEQ multiplex PCR, and TCRdb's table has in-frame clones only and misses some. The V and J calls and the clone size are those of that table, but D and trimming were determined from the DNA. The profile covers some 360,000 clones, with around 87% appearing a single time and roughly 2.1% taken by the ten largest. This entry comes from a study of blood T cell repertoires in COVID-19. The source is a woman in her sixties with COVID-19, enrolled during active disease. Source material: peripheral blood.

For the CDR3, the DNA is TGTGCCAGCAGTACGACAGAAGGAGTTAACTATGGCTACACCTTC. Its protein product is CASSTTEGVNYGYTF. The chain joins TRBV28 to TRBJ1-2; TRBD1 might be the D (5 bases). Trimming removed 5 bases at V and 1 base at J, with 14 bases between. The CDR3 length is 15 residues. The germline CDR1 and CDR2 sequences are MDHEN and SYDVKM.